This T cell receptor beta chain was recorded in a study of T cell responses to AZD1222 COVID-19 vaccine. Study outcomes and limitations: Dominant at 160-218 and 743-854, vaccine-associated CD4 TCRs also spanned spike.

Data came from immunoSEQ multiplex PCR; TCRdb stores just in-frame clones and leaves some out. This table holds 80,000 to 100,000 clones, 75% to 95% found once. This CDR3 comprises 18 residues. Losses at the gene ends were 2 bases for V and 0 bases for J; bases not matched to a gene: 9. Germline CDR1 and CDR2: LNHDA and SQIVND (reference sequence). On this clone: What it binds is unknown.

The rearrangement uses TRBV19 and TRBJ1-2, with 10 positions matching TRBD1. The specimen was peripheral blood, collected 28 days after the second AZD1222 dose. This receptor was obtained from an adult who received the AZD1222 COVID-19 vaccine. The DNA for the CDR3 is TGTGCCAGTAGTATATCCTCTGGGGGGACAGGGGCTAACTATGGCTACACCTTC. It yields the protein CASSISSGGTGANYGYTF.